These 27 T cell receptor beta chains share one sample of origin, sequenced in a study of spatial heterogeneity in lung cancer. Time point denoted: sample taken at primary tumor resection. TCRdb re-analysed the 5' RACE reads in MiXCR, keeping a single row per CDR3 protein. The data hold about 35,000 distinct CDR3 sequences, with approximately 3.1% observed a single time. The input for sequencing was normal lung tissue next to the tumor, taken at surgery. The source is a male donor with early-stage non-small cell lung cancer.

This clonotype was seen ten or more times. The chain is built from TRBV7-8 and TRBJ2-2; 7 bases fit TRBD1. The ends lost 5 bases at V and 5 bases at J; junction bases unmatched: 2. This CDR3 has 13 amino acids. The germline V gene has CDR1 SGHVS and CDR2 FQNEAQ. The chain's CDR3 is CASSGTATGELFF. CDR3 DNA: TGTGCCAGCAGCGGGACAGCGACCGGGGAGCTGTTTTTT.

This clonotype was recorded many times. The rearrangement uses TRBV20-1 and TRBJ2-7; D may match TRBD1 or TRBD2 (5 bases each). The CDR3 contains 14 residues. Deletions cut 4 bases from V and 1 base from J, with 14 bases between. Germline-derived CDR1 and CDR2 are DFQATT and SNEGSKA (reference sequence). CDR3 sequence (DNA): TGCAGTGCTACCCAATGGGACGCATCCTACGAGCAGTACTTC. Its protein product is CSATQWDASYEQYF.

Ten or more counts support this clonotype. The rearrangement uses TRBV6-5 and TRBJ2-7; D is perhaps TRBD1 or TRBD2 (5 bases each). Looked up from germline, CDR1 is MNHEY and CDR2 is SVGAGI. There are 14 residues in the CDR3. With 3 bases removed from V and 3 bases from J, the gap between germline ends came to 12 bases. CDR3 residues: CASSYRGAGYEQYF. As DNA, the CDR3 is TGTGCCAGCAGTTATAGAGGGGCCGGCTACGAGCAGTACTTC.

This clonotype was counted ten times or more. J is TRBJ2-2 and V is TRBV4-1, with 9 bases matching TRBD2. CDR1 is MGHRA, CDR2 YSYEKL, per germline. The CDR3 spans 21 residues. V gave up 3 bases and J gave up 3 bases; unmatched junction bases: 20. CDR3 in amino acids: CASSQAPGLAPTSVDTGELFF. CDR3 nucleotide sequence: TGCGCCAGCAGCCAGGCCCCGGGACTAGCCCCTACAAGTGTTGACACCGGGGAGCTGTTTTTT.

This clonotype was found many times. The chain employs TRBV4-1 and TRBJ1-6; D is perhaps TRBD1 (5 bases). Germline values: CDR1 MGHRA, CDR2 YSYEKL. The CDR3 has 16 residues. Trimming took 1 base from V and 2 from J, leaving 9 bases between them. The CDR3 sequence is CASSQVGGTYNSPLHF. The CDR3 region has the DNA TGCGCCAGCAGCCAAGTGGGGGGTACCTATAATTCACCCCTCCACTTT.

This clonotype was seen at least ten times. The gene calls are TRBV18 and TRBJ2-1; 10 bases map to TRBD2. Germline-derived CDR1 and CDR2 are KGHSH and LQKENI. The CDR3 is made up of 15 amino acids. Germline trimming cut 6 bases from V and 4 bases from J; bases unmatched to any gene: 6. DNA of the CDR3: TGTGCCAGCTCCCATCTAGCGGGAGTGTACAATGAGCAGTTCTTC. It specifies CASSHLAGVYNEQFF.

At least ten counts were recorded for this clonotype. V gene TRBV7-2 combines with J gene TRBJ2-2; D is unresolved. The germline V and J ends were trimmed by 6 bases and 0 bases, with 8 bases remaining between them. CDR1 and CDR2 from the germline V gene are SGHTA and FQGNSA. The CDR3 totals 14 residues. CDR3 residues: CASSPSANTGELFF. In DNA form, the CDR3 reads TGTGCCAGCAGTCCTAGTGCGAACACCGGGGAGCTGTTTTTT.

This clonotype came up many times. The chain joins TRBV4-3 to TRBJ2-1, with 12 bases identical to TRBD2. The length of the CDR3 is 16 residues. Germline CDR1 LGHNA, CDR2 YSLEER. Unmatched junction bases numbered 3, after V lost 2 bases and J lost 4 bases. CDR3 in DNA: TGCGCCAGCAGCCAATCACTAGCGGGGGGATACAATGAGCAGTTCTTC. This codes for CASSQSLAGGYNEQFF.

There are a few counts of this clonotype. V and J are TRBV20-1 and TRBJ1-5; D is unclear. Trimming shortened V by 2 bases and J by 9 bases, and 14 bases separated the two germline ends. The germline V gene has CDR1 DFQATT and CDR2 SNEGSKA (reference sequence). The CDR3 is made up of 13 amino acids. The DNA for the CDR3 is TGCAGTGCTAGATCCGCAGGATCCGGGCCCCAGCATTTT. Translating it yields CSARSAGSGPQHF.

This clonotype was picked up many times. This chain joins TRBV3-1 and TRBJ1-5, with a tentative D call TRBD1 (6 bases). The germline V gene encodes CDR1 LGHDT and CDR2 YNNKEL (reference sequence). Trimming removed 3 bases from V and 6 bases from J, with 12 bases in between. There are 14 residues in the CDR3. The CDR3 region has the DNA TGTGCCAGCAGCCACCAGGGGAGGGGTCAGCCCCAGCATTTT. Its translation: CASSHQGRGQPQHF.

This clonotype was recorded many times. The chain links TRBV5-1 to TRBJ1-1, with D unclear. Germline assignment: CDR1 SGHRS and CDR2 YFSETQ. Deletions cut 0 bases from V and 4 bases from J, with 16 bases between. CDR3 length: 16 residues. CDR3 DNA: TGCGCCAGCAGCTTGGGGGTCCGGACGGGTGGCACTGAAGCTTTCTTT. This translates into CASSLGVRTGGTEAFF.

In its sample, this clonotype was seen many times. CDR3 in DNA: TGTGCCAGCAGCAAACACGGACAGGGTTTTGATACGCAGTATTTT. Translated: CASSKHGQGFDTQYF. The chain is built from TRBV7-9 and TRBJ2-3, with 8 bases aligning to TRBD1. The germline V gene encodes CDR1 SEHNR and CDR2 FQNEAQ (reference sequence). The ends lost 5 bases at V and 6 bases at J; junction bases unmatched: 10. The CDR3 loop spans 15 amino acids.

This clonotype has at least ten counts. This sequence joins TRBV6-5 and TRBJ2-1, with 7 bases identical to TRBD1. The V segment lost 11 bases and the J segment 6 bases; nucleotides outside the gene matches: 10. Germline V CDR1 and CDR2: MNHEY, SVGAGI. This CDR3 contains 13 residues. CDR3 in DNA: TGTGCCGCACGACAGGGTCCCGGCAATGAGCAGTTCTTC. Amino acid sequence: CAARQGPGNEQFF.

This clonotype was seen many times. V usage is TRBV5-1 and J usage is TRBJ2-7, with D tentatively TRBD2 (5 bases). V lost 1 base to trimming and J lost 3 bases, with 14 bases between them. Germline CDR1 reads SGHRS; CDR2 reads YFSETQ. This CDR3 comprises 15 residues. The CDR3 bases are TGCGCCAGCAGCTTGCGGCGGCAAGGACTCTACGAGCAGTACTTC. Its protein product is CASSLRRQGLYEQYF.

This clonotype was seen at least ten times. V and J are TRBV29-1 and TRBJ2-1; D remains ambiguous. Germline-derived CDR1 and CDR2 are SQVTM and ANQGSEA. With 4 bases removed from V and 5 bases from J, the gap between germline ends came to 12 bases. This CDR3 comprises 13 residues. CDR3 amino acids: CSVGRTQDNEQFF. The DNA for the CDR3 is TGCAGCGTTGGGCGCACCCAGGACAATGAGCAGTTCTTC.

J is TRBJ2-7 and V is TRBV6-1; TRBD1 matches 7 bases. The CDR3 runs 14 residues. The ends lost 2 bases at V and 3 bases at J; junction bases unmatched: 4. Per germline, CDR1 MNHNS and CDR2 SASEGT. The CDR3 region has the DNA TGTGCCAGCAGTGAAAGGGGACAGATCTACGAGCAGTACTTC. It is translated as CASSERGQIYEQYF.

This clonotype was recorded at least ten times. V usage is TRBV20-1 and J usage is TRBJ2-1; no reliable D call. Trimming removed 1 base at V and 8 bases at J, with 15 bases between. The length of the CDR3 is 14 residues. Germline CDR1 and CDR2: DFQATT and SNEGSKA (reference sequence). The CDR3 region is CSARAVSRSDEQFF. In nucleotides, the CDR3 is TGCAGTGCTAGAGCCGTTTCCCGTTCCGATGAGCAGTTCTTC.

In this sample, this clonotype turned up a few times. The V call is TRBV28, the J call TRBJ2-7, with D uncertain. With 2 bases removed from V and 4 bases from J, the gap between germline ends came to 12 bases. Germline V gives CDR1 MDHEN, CDR2 SYDVKM. CDR3 length equals 14 residues. The CDR3 DNA reads TGTGCCAGCAGTTTACCCCCCGGTGGTTACGAGCAGTACTTC. The encoded protein is CASSLPPGGYEQYF.

The table lists this clonotype with many counts. The rearrangement uses TRBV12-3 or TRBV12-4 and TRBJ1-2; D may be TRBD1 (5 bases). V was clipped by 6 bases and J by 4 bases, with 18 bases between them. This CDR3 is 15 amino acids long. The CDR3 loop reads CASSPQASSVYGYTF. The DNA of the CDR3 is TGTGCCAGCAGCCCACAGGCTTCGTCTGTCTATGGCTACACCTTC.

This clonotype showed up many times. J is TRBJ2-1 and V is TRBV29-1; D ambiguous. Per germline, CDR1 SQVTM and CDR2 ANQGSEA. The CDR3 is made up of 15 amino acids. The V end lost 4 bases, the J end lost 0 bases, and 13 bases lay between the germline ends. Here the CDR3 reads CSVALGPSSYNEQFF. CDR3 in DNA: TGCAGCGTTGCCCTAGGACCTAGCTCCTACAATGAGCAGTTCTTC.

This clonotype was picked up many times. This rearrangement joins TRBV9 to TRBJ2-3; 9 bases align to TRBD2. The germline V gene has CDR1 SGDLS and CDR2 YYNGEE. The CDR3 has 16 amino acids. V shed 0 bases and J 4 bases; nucleotides not matched to a gene: 6. As DNA, the CDR3 is TGTGCCAGCAGCGTAGGCAGCGGGGGGCTCTCAGATACGCAGTATTTT. Translated: CASSVGSGGLSDTQYF.

There are a few counts of this clonotype. This chain joins TRBV3-1 and TRBJ1-6, with D hard to call. With 1 base removed from V and 7 bases from J, the gap between germline ends came to 5 bases. The CDR3 runs to 13 residues. Germline assignment: CDR1 LGHDT and CDR2 YNNKEL (reference sequence). CDR3 residues: CASSQADNSPLHF. CDR3 coding DNA: TGTGCCAGCAGCCAAGCAGACAATTCACCCCTCCACTTT.

This clonotype has ten or more counts. The chain is built from TRBV6-2 or TRBV6-3 and TRBJ2-1; D call uncertain. The CDR3 is 11 amino acids. Germline-derived CDR1 and CDR2 are MNHEY and SVGEGT. The germline V and J ends were trimmed by 6 bases and 12 bases, with 12 bases remaining between them. CDR3 amino acids: CASRIELLQFF. The CDR3 bases are TGTGCCAGCAGGATAGAGTTGCTGCAGTTCTTC.

This clonotype was found many times. The rearrangement joins TRBV6-6 to TRBJ2-4, with 10 bases aligning to TRBD2. Germline CDR1 is MNHNY and CDR2 is SVGAGI (reference sequence). The CDR3 sequence is 16 residues long. Losses at the gene ends were 8 bases for V and 0 bases for J; bases not matched to a gene: 7. CDR3 protein: CASESGRGIAKNIQYF. The CDR3 nucleotides read TGTGCCAGCGAAAGCGGGAGGGGAATAGCCAAAAACATTCAGTACTTC.

This clonotype was seen repeatedly, ten times or more. V is TRBV10-1 and J is TRBJ2-1, with D uncertain. The CDR3 has 16 residues. CDR1 WNHNN and CDR2 SYGVQD come from the germline V gene (reference sequence). Trimming removed 7 bases at V and 0 bases at J, with 16 bases between. In nucleotides, the CDR3 is TGCGCCAGCATTCTTTTCGTGAAAACCTCCTACAATGAGCAGTTCTTC. Residues: CASILFVKTSYNEQFF.

In its sample, this clonotype was seen many times. V is TRBV7-2 and J is TRBJ1-3; unclear D gene. The CDR3 spans 13 residues. Germline V gene data show CDR1 as SGHTA and CDR2 as FQGNSA. V was clipped by 3 bases and J by 1 base, with 4 bases between them. The CDR3 spells CASSFTSGNTIYF. CDR3 coding DNA: TGTGCCAGCAGCTTCACTTCTGGAAACACCATATATTTT.

The table lists this clonotype with many counts. The V gene is TRBV4-1, the J gene TRBJ1-1; weak D call: TRBD1 (6 bases). This CDR3 contains 14 residues. Trimming removed 0 bases at V and 4 bases at J, with 9 bases between. CDR1 MGHRA and CDR2 YSYEKL come from the germline V gene. The CDR3 protein is CASSQDGGLTEAFF. DNA of the CDR3: TGCGCCAGCAGCCAAGATGGGGGGCTCACTGAAGCTTTCTTT.